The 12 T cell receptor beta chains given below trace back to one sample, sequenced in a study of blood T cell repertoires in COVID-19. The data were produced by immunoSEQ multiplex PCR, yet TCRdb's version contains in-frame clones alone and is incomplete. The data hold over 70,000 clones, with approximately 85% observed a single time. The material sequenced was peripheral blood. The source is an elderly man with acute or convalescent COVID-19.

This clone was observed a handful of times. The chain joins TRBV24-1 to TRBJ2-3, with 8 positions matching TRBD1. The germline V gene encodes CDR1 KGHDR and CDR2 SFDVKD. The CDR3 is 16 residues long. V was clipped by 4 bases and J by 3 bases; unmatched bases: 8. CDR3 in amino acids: CATSDPGTGFTDTQYF. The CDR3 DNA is TGTGCCACCAGTGACCCCGGGACAGGTTTTACAGATACGCAGTATTTT.

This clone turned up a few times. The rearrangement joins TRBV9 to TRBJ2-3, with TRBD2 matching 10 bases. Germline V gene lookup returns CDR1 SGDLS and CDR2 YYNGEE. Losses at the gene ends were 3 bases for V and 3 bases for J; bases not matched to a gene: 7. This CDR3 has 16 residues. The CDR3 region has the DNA TGTGCCAGCAGCGCAGCACTAGCGGGGTATACAGATACGCAGTATTTT. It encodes CASSAALAGYTDTQYF.

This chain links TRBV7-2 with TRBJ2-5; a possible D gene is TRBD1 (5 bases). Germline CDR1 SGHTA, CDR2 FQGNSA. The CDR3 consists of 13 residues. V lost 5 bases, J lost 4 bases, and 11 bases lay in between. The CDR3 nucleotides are TGTGCCAGCAGCCCCACAGGAGCAGAGACCCAGTACTTC. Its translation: CASSPTGAETQYF.

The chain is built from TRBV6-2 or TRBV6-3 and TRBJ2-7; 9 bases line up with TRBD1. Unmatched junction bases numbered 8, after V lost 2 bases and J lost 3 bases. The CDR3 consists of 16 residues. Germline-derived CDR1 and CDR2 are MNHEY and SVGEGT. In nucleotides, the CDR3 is TGTGCCAGCAGTTACCCCCCGGGACAGGGAGACTACGAGCAGTACTTC. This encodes CASSYPPGQGDYEQYF.

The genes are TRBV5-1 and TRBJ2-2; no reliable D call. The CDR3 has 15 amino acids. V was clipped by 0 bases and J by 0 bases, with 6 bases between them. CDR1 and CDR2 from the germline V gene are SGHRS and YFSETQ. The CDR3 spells CASSLVQANTGELFF. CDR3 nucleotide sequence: TGCGCCAGCAGCTTGGTACAAGCGAACACCGGGGAGCTGTTTTTT.

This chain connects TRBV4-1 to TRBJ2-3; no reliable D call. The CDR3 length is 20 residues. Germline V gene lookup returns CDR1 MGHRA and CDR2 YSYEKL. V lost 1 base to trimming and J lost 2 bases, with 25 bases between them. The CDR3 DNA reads TGCGCCAGCAGCCAAGGGGTAGCCCCTCGGATCAGAGAGGCCACAGATACGCAGTATTTT. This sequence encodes CASSQGVAPRIREATDTQYF.

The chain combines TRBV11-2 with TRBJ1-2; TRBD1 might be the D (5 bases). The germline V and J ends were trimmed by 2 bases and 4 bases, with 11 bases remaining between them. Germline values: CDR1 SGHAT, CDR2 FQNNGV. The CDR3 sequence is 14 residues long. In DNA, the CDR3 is TGTGCCAGCAGCTTATCACAGGTTTCCTATGGCTACACCTTC. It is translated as CASSLSQVSYGYTF.

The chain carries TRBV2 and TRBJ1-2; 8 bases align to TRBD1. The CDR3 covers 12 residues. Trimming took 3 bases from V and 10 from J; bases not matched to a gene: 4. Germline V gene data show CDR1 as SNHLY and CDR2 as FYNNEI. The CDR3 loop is CASSEDRADYTF. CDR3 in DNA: TGTGCCAGCAGTGAGGACAGGGCGGACTACACCTTC.

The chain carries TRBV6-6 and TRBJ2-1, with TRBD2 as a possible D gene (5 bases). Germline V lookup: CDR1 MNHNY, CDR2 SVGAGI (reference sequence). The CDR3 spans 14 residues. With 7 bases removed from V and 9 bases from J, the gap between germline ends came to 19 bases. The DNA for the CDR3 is TGTGCCAGCACCGGACTCGGGCTCGAGCTTGAGCAGTTCTTC. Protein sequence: CASTGLGLELEQFF.

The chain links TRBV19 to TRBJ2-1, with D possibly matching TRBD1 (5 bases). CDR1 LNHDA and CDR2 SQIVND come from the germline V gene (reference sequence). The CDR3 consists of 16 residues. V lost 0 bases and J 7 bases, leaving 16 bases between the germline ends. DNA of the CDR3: TGTGCCAGTAGTATAGATGGACACTTAATCGGGAATGAGCAGTTCTTC. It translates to CASSIDGHLIGNEQFF.

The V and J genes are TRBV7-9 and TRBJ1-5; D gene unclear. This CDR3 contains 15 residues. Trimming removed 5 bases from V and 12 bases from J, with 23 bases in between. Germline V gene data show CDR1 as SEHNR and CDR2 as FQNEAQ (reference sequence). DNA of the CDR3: TGTGCCAGCAGCCGTCGAGATTTTTCAGGCCGGCTCCAGCATTTT. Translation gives CASSRRDFSGRLQHF.

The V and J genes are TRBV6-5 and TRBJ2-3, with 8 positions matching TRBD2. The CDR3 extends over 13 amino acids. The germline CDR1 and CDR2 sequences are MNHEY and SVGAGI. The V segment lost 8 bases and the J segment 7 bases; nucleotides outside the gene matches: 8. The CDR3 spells CASRPGGAYTQYF. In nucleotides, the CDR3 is TGTGCCAGCCGACCGGGGGGGGCTTATACGCAGTATTTT.